The 5 T cell receptor beta chains presented below share a single source sample, sequenced in a study of cytomegalovirus exposure and HLA in healthy donors. Primers included in the PCR were 60 Vbeta and 13 Jbeta primers. TCRdb's copy holds only in-frame clones and misses some; the assay was immunoSEQ multiplex PCR. Of 170,000 or so clones detected, around three quarters appear once; the ten largest clones hold about 0.63%. Source material: PBMCs. All receptors derive from a boy aged 5-17 years in good health and CMV-seronegative.

This clone was detected once. This chain connects TRBV14 to TRBJ1-2, with TRBD1 matching 7 bases. V was pared by 2 bases and J by 4 bases, with 13 bases of the junction left unmatched. CDR3 size: 17 residues. Germline loops: CDR1 SGHDN, CDR2 FVKESK. CDR3 protein: CASSQRDSLIYVYGYTF. The CDR3 coding sequence is TGTGCCAGCAGCCAACGGGACAGTTTGATCTATGTCTATGGCTACACCTTC. The variable domain in full, with the rest retrieved from reference TRBV14 and TRBJ1-2, is EAGVTQFPSHSVIEKGQTVTLRCDPISGHDNLYWYRRVMGKEIKFLLHFVKESKQDESGMPNNRFLAERTGGTYSTLKVQPAELEDSGVYFCASSQRDSLIYVYGYTFGSGTRLTVV.

The V call is TRBV10-3, the J call TRBJ1-5, with 8 bases lining up with TRBD1. The germline gives CDR1 ENHRY, CDR2 SYGVKD. J gave up 3 bases and V 11 bases, and 6 bases lay outside the gene matches. The CDR3 totals 13 residues. CDR3 sequence reads: CAAGQGDNQPQHF. The CDR3 coding sequence is TGTGCCGCAGGACAGGGAGACAATCAGCCCCAGCATTTT.

The rearrangement uses TRBV5-1 and TRBJ2-1, with TRBD2 identical over 13 bases. The V gene's germline CDR1 is SGHRS and CDR2 YFSETQ. This CDR3 region has 16 residues. The J segment lost 8 bases and the V segment lost 2 bases, leaving 7 bases of the junction unmatched. CDR3 sequence: CASSFGTSGTGYEQFF. As DNA, the CDR3 is TGCGCCAGCAGCTTCGGGACTAGCGGGACGGGGTATGAGCAGTTCTTC.

This clone was recorded only once. The chain links TRBV4-1 to TRBJ1-1, with 11 bases that match TRBD1. This CDR3 comprises 14 residues. Looked up from germline, CDR1 is MGHRA and CDR2 is YSYEKL. V shed 4 bases, J shed 6 bases, and the junction held 4 bases outside the gene matches. The CDR3 bases are TGCGCCAGCAGCCTCCCGGGACAGGGGGCTGAAGCTTTCTTT. It is translated as CASSLPGQGAEAFF.

This chain joins TRBV5-1 and TRBJ1-3; 7 bases align to TRBD1. V trimming: 1 base; J trimming: 3 bases; junction bases outside the gene matches: 1. Germline lookup yields CDR1 SGHRS and CDR2 YFSETQ. The CDR3 is 14 amino acids. CDR3 residues: CASSLQGGGNTIYF. The CDR3, as DNA: TGCGCCAGCAGCTTGCAGGGGGGTGGAAACACCATATATTTT.